The 23 T cell receptor beta chains below were found in one sample sequenced in a study of TIL therapy for anti-PD-1-resistant metastatic lung cancer. The immunoSEQ assay was v3. TCRdb keeps only in-frame clones here, not all; method: immunoSEQ multiplex PCR. This repertoire shows around 26,000 clones, approximately 63% found once; its top ten account for 16%. Time point of the sample: pre-treatment sample, taken before nivolumab and TIL therapy. Pleural nodules or supraclavicular lymph nodes made up most of the excised metastases sampled. This specimen consisted of tumor tissue, obtained at baseline. The receptors were gathered from a woman aged 25-80 years with non-small cell lung cancer.

This clone was detected only once. This rearrangement joins TRBV6-1 to TRBJ1-1, with no clear D. Trimming cost V 6 bases and J 1 base, with 15 bases left between them. The CDR3 contains 15 residues. Germline V CDR1 and CDR2: MNHNS, SASEGT. The CDR3 DNA reads TGTGCCAGCAGACCACCGGGAGCCGGGAACACTGAAGCTTTCTTT. Translating it yields CASRPPGAGNTEAFF.

This clone was seen many times. This chain joins TRBV27 and TRBJ2-2, with TRBD2 identical over 13 bases. There are 18 residues in the CDR3. Trimming took 6 bases from V and 3 from J; bases not matched to a gene: 10. Germline CDR1 is MNHEY and CDR2 is SMNVEV (reference sequence). The chain's CDR3 is CASRLSTSGRMYTGELFF. Written as DNA, the CDR3 is TGTGCCAGCAGATTGTCGACTAGCGGGAGGATGTACACCGGGGAGCTGTTTTTT.

The chain has TRBV10-3 and TRBJ2-3, with D perhaps matching TRBD2 (5 bases). The CDR3 is 17 amino acids. Germline V gene sequence: CDR1 ENHRY, CDR2 SYGVKD. Trimming left V 7 bases short and J 0 bases short, with 20 bases between. The CDR3 DNA follows: TGTGCCATCACTCACGACTCTAGCTTCGGGAGCACAGATACGCAGTATTTT. This encodes CAITHDSSFGSTDTQYF.

This chain connects TRBV11-3 to TRBJ2-1, with 7 bases fitting TRBD2. This CDR3 has 16 amino acids. Per germline, CDR1 SGHNT and CDR2 YENEEA. The junction had 10 bases not matched to a gene; V was cut back by 0 bases and J by 8 bases. Here the CDR3 reads CASSLETGGSGYEQFF. The CDR3 DNA is TGTGCCAGCAGCTTAGAGACTGGCGGGAGTGGATATGAGCAGTTCTTC. The complete variable domain, with remaining parts taken from reference TRBV11-3 and TRBJ2-1, reads EAGVVQSPRYKIIEKKQPVAFWCNPISGHNTLYWYLQNLGQGPELLIRYENEEAVDDSQLPKDRFSAERLKGVDSTLKIQPAELGDSAVYLCASSLETGGSGYEQFFGPGTRLTVL.

As for this clone: Mismatch with germline at one junction end may stem from a read error. The chain has TRBV7-2 and TRBJ2-3, with TRBD2 identical over 12 bases. Germline CDR1 reads SGHTA; CDR2 reads FQGNSA. The CDR3 loop spans 21 amino acids. The CDR3, as DNA: TGTGCCAGCAGTTTAGCCTTGATGAGGCTAGCGGGAGGGCCGGGCACAGATACGCAGTATTTT. Encoded protein: CASSLALMRLAGGPGTDTQYF.

Concerning this clone: Other DNA sequences within the sample encode an identical CDR3. This chain connects TRBV29-1 to TRBJ2-1; 9 bases are a match to TRBD2. Trimming removed 6 bases from V and 0 bases from J; junction bases left unmatched: 6. Germline CDR1 reads SQVTM; CDR2 reads ANQGSEA. The CDR3 runs to 15 residues. This chain's CDR3 is CSVGRAGGSYNEQFF. CDR3 DNA sequence: TGCAGCGTAGGAAGAGCGGGAGGCTCCTACAATGAGCAGTTCTTC.

The rearrangement uses TRBV6-6 and TRBJ2-7; unclear D gene. Per the germline V gene, CDR1 is MNHNY and CDR2 is SVGAGI (reference sequence). This CDR3 is built from 15 residues. V was shortened by 0 bases and J by 3 bases, with 12 bases between the two germline ends. The CDR3 is CASSYSPSILYEQYF. CDR3 nucleotides: TGTGCCAGCAGTTACTCGCCCTCCATTCTCTACGAGCAGTACTTC.

This rearrangement joins TRBV19 to TRBJ1-5; 8 bases are a match to TRBD1. Trimming removed 3 bases from V and 5 bases from J; junction bases left unmatched: 0. This CDR3 has 13 residues. Germline values: CDR1 LNHDA, CDR2 SQIVND (reference sequence). This CDR3 is CASSMDRDQPQHF. The CDR3 DNA reads TGTGCCAGTAGTATGGACAGGGATCAGCCCCAGCATTTT.

The sample holds a few counts of this clone. J is TRBJ1-1 and V is TRBV10-1, with a weak D call TRBD1 (6 bases). This CDR3 has 14 residues. Germline-derived CDR1 and CDR2 are WNHNN and SYGVQD (reference sequence). Trimming cost V 2 bases and J 1 base, with 8 bases left between them. The CDR3 DNA is TGCGCCAGCAGTGAGGGAGGGGGGAACACTGAAGCTTTCTTT. Amino acid sequence: CASSEGGGNTEAFF.

This clone occurred many times. The V and J genes are TRBV7-2 and TRBJ1-3; unclear D gene. The length of the CDR3 is 13 residues. CDR1 and CDR2 from the germline V gene are SGHTA and FQGNSA. V lost 1 base, J lost 0 bases, and 1 base lay in between. CDR3: CASSLGSGNTIYF. The DNA for the CDR3 is TGTGCCAGCAGCTTAGGCTCTGGAAACACCATATATTTT.

The chain joins TRBV19 to TRBJ2-1; 7 nucleotides align to TRBD2. J gave up 8 bases and V 4 bases, and 5 bases lay outside the gene matches. CDR3 length: 13 residues. Per the germline V gene, CDR1 is LNHDA and CDR2 is SQIVND (reference sequence). The CDR3 coding sequence is TGTGCCAGTAGTAACGGACTAGGCGATGAGCAGTTCTTC. Translating gives CASSNGLGDEQFF.

The CDR3 sequence is CASSSPDRGGTQYF. The DNA for the CDR3 is TGTGCCAGCAGTTCCCCGGACAGGGGGGGGACCCAGTACTTC. The V gene is TRBV27, the J gene TRBJ2-5; 10 nucleotides agree with TRBD1. Germline V gene sequence: CDR1 MNHEY, CDR2 SMNVEV (reference sequence). V dropped 4 bases and J dropped 7; count of bases not matched to a gene: 6. The CDR3 has 14 amino acids.

The chain combines TRBV28 with TRBJ1-2; D not certain. Per germline, CDR1 MDHEN and CDR2 SYDVKM. The V end lost 6 bases, the J end lost 6 bases, and 20 bases lay between the germline ends. This CDR3 has 15 amino acids. The chain's CDR3 is CASRRRGGGLDGYTF. The CDR3 bases are TGTGCCAGCAGGCGGCGGGGAGGTGGTCTGGATGGCTACACCTTC.

This chain links TRBV12-5 with TRBJ1-3; 7 bases align to TRBD1. This CDR3 has 15 residues. The V and J ends lost 5 bases and 4 bases, in that order; junction bases with no gene match: 8. The germline gives CDR1 LGHNT, CDR2 FRNRAP. The CDR3 DNA reads TGTGCTAGTGGTCAACTGACAGGGATAGGAAACACCATATATTTT. Residues: CASGQLTGIGNTIYF. The full variable domain, completed using reference TRBV12-5 and TRBJ1-3, is DARVTQTPRHKVTEMGQEVTMRCQPILGHNTVFWYRQTMMQGLELLAYFRNRAPLDDSGMPKDRFSAEMPDATLATLKIQPSEPRDSAVYFCASGQLTGIGNTIYFGEGSWLTVV.

V gene TRBV5-4 combines with J gene TRBJ1-2; 7 nucleotides agree with TRBD1. CDR1 SGHNT and CDR2 YYREEE come from the germline V gene (reference sequence). V dropped 0 bases and J dropped 6; count of bases not matched to a gene: 2. The CDR3 totals 13 residues. CDR3 region: CASSLAQGDGYTF. The CDR3 nucleotides read TGTGCCAGCAGCTTGGCGCAGGGGGATGGCTACACCTTC.

In this sample, this clone turned up a few times. V and J are TRBV7-9 and TRBJ2-7; a possible D gene is TRBD2 (6 bases). CDR3 size: 15 residues. Deletions cut 5 bases from V and 3 bases from J, with 17 bases between. Germline-derived CDR1 and CDR2 are SEHNR and FQNEAQ (reference sequence). For the CDR3, the DNA is TGTGCCAGCAGCCCCCCGGTGCGGGAAGGCTACGAGCAGTACTTC. Translating gives CASSPPVREGYEQYF.

The chain couples TRBV2 to TRBJ1-4; D call uncertain. CDR1 is SNHLY and CDR2 is FYNNEI in the germline V gene. This CDR3 contains 14 residues. Trimming cost V 6 bases and J 4 bases, with 12 bases left between them. In DNA form, the CDR3 reads TGTGCCAGCAGCGCGTCCGACTTTAATGAAAAACTGTTTTTT. Its translation: CASSASDFNEKLFF.

This rearrangement joins TRBV4-2 to TRBJ2-5; TRBD1 might be the D (5 bases). Between the trimmed V and J ends, which lost 4 bases and 5 bases, there was a span of 14 bases. Germline CDR1 reads LGHNA; CDR2 reads YNFKEQ. The CDR3 consists of 14 residues. This CDR3 is CASSPERGRETQYF. CDR3 sequence (DNA): TGTGCCAGCAGCCCGGAAAGGGGTCGGGAGACCCAGTACTTC.

V gene TRBV27 combines with J gene TRBJ1-2; 10 positions match TRBD1. Germline V lookup: CDR1 MNHEY, CDR2 SMNVEV (reference sequence). V lost 5 bases to trimming and J lost 6 bases; unmatched junction nucleotides: 3. CDR3 length equals 13 residues. CDR3: CASSRQGANGYTF. CDR3 nucleotides: TGTGCCAGCAGTCGACAGGGGGCAAATGGCTACACCTTC.

This clone was counted a few times. The chain joins TRBV7-2 to TRBJ2-7; possible D gene TRBD2, 5 bases. Between the trimmed V and J ends, which lost 6 bases and 6 bases, there was a span of 12 bases. There are 12 residues in the CDR3. The V gene's germline CDR1 is SGHTA and CDR2 FQGNSA. CDR3 sequence: CASSHSTSEQYF. CDR3 DNA: TGTGCCAGCAGTCATTCAACTAGCGAGCAGTACTTC.

CDR3: CATSRDPPQRSNQPQHF. Written as DNA, the CDR3 is TGTGCCACCAGCAGAGACCCTCCCCAGCGAAGCAATCAGCCCCAGCATTTT. The genes are TRBV15 and TRBJ1-5; D unresolved. Germline V gene sequence: CDR1 LNHNV, CDR2 YYDKDF (reference sequence). CDR3 length: 17 amino acids. The ends were cut back, 0 bases at V and 1 base at J, with 13 bases in the middle.

This chain uses TRBV7-9 with TRBJ2-7; 7 nucleotides agree with TRBD2. The CDR3 has 17 residues. V was clipped by 1 base and J by 4 bases; unmatched bases: 13. CDR1 SEHNR and CDR2 FQNEAQ come from the germline V gene (reference sequence). The CDR3 DNA reads TGTGCCAGCAGCTTAGGGGCAGCCGCGGGAGCCCCTTACGAGCAGTACTTC. It codes for CASSLGAAAGAPYEQYF.

The J gene is TRBJ1-1, the V gene TRBV30; a weak D match, TRBD1 (6 bases). CDR1 is GTSNPN, CDR2 SVGIG, per germline (reference sequence). The CDR3 has 13 amino acids. Trimming pared 4 bases from V and 3 bases from J, leaving 12 bases between. The CDR3 is CAWTPRGYTEAFF. In DNA, the CDR3 is TGTGCCTGGACCCCAAGGGGGTACACTGAAGCTTTCTTT.